This T cell receptor beta chain was observed in a study of blood T cell repertoires in COVID-19. Study overall: Sources were T cells, B-cell-depleted T cells, or PBMCs; the material itself was cDNA or gDNA.

The CDR3 spans 13 residues. Trimming removed 3 bases at V and 4 bases at J, with 9 bases between. The assay was immunoSEQ multiplex PCR, and TCRdb's table has in-frame clones only and misses some. The data contain more than 150,000 clones, roughly nine tenths of them singletons. This TCR derives from a man aged 70-80 years with active or convalescent COVID-19. The chain uses TRBV12-3 or TRBV12-4 and TRBJ1-2, with D unclear. Specimen: peripheral blood. This chain's CDR3 is CASSFAGSYGYTF. CDR3 in DNA: TGTGCCAGCAGTTTCGCCGGGAGCTATGGCTACACCTTC.